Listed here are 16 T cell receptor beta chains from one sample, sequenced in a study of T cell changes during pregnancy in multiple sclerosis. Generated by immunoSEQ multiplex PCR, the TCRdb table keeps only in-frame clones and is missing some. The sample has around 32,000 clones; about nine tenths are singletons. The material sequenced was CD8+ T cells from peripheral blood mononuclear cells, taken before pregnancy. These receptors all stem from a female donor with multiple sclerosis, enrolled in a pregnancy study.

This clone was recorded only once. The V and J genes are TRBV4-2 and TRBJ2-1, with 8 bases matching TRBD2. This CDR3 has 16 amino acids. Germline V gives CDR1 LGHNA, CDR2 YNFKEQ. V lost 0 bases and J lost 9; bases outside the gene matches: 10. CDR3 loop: CASSQEGTGGRPEQFF. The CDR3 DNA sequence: TGTGCCAGCAGCCAAGAGGGAACGGGAGGGCGACCTGAGCAGTTCTTC.

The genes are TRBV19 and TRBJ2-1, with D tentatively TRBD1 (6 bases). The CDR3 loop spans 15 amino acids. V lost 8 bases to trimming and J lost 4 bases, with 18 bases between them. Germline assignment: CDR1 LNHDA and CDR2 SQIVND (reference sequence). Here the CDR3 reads CASGSGQSPYNEQFF. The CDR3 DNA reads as TGTGCCAGTGGCTCAGGACAGAGCCCTTACAATGAGCAGTTCTTC.

The CDR3 here is CAISRTSGDGTDTQYF. In DNA form, the CDR3 reads TGTGCCATCAGTAGGACTAGCGGGGATGGCACAGATACGCAGTATTTT. V and J are TRBV10-3 and TRBJ2-3; 12 bases map to TRBD2. Germline CDR1 ENHRY, CDR2 SYGVKD. This CDR3 is 16 amino acids long. Trimming cost V 5 bases and J 1 base; bases outside gene matches: 4.

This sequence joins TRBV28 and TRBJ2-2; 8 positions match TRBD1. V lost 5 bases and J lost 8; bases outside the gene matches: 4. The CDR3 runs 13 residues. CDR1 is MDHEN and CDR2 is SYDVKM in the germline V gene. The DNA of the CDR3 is TGTGCCAGCAGTGACAGGGGAATTGGGGAGCTGTTTTTT. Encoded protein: CASSDRGIGELFF.

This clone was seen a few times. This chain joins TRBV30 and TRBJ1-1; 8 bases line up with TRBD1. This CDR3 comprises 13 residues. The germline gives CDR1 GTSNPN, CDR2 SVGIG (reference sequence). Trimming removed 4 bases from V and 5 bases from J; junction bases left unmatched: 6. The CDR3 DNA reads TGTGCCTGGAAGCAGGGGGCGAGGACTGAAGCTTTCTTT. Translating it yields CAWKQGARTEAFF.

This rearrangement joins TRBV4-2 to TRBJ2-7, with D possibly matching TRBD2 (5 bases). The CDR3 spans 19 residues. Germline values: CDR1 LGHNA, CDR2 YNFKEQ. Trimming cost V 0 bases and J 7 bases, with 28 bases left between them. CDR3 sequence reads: CASSQDLICVRPRRGEQYF. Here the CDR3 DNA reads TGTGCCAGCAGCCAAGATCTGATATGCGTCAGGCCTAGAAGAGGGGAGCAGTACTTC.

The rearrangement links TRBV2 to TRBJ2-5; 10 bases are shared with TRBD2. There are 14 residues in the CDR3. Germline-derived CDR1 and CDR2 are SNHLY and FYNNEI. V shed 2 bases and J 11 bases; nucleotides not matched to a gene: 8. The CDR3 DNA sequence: TGTGCCAGCAGTGAACTAGCGGGAGCTCGGGAGCAGTACTTC. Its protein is CASSELAGAREQYF.

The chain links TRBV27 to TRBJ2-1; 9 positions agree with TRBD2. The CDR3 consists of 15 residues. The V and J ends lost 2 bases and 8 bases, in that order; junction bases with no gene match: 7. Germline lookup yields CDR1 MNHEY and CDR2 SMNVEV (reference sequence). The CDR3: CASSLGTSMLDEQFF. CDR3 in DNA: TGTGCCAGCAGTTTAGGGACTAGCATGTTGGATGAGCAGTTCTTC.

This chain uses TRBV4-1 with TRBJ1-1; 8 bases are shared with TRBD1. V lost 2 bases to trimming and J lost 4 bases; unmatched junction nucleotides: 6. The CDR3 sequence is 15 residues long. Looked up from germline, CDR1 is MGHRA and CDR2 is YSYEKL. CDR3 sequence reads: CASSQPGQGGTEAFF. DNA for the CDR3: TGCGCCAGCAGCCAACCAGGACAGGGAGGCACTGAAGCTTTCTTT.

The CDR3 protein is CAWSGGSTDTQYF. CDR3 nucleotide sequence: TGTGCCTGGAGTGGCGGGAGTACCGATACGCAGTATTTT. The chain couples TRBV30 to TRBJ2-3; 7 positions agree with TRBD2. The germline CDR1 and CDR2 sequences are GTSNPN and SVGIG (reference sequence). J lost 6 bases, V lost 1 base, and 4 bases had no gene match. The CDR3 consists of 13 residues.

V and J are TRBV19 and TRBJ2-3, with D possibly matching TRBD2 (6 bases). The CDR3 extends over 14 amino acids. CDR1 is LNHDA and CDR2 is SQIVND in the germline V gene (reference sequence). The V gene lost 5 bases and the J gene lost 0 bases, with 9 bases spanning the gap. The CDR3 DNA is TGTGCCAGTAGTTTGGCGGGGAGCACAGATACGCAGTATTTT. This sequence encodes CASSLAGSTDTQYF.

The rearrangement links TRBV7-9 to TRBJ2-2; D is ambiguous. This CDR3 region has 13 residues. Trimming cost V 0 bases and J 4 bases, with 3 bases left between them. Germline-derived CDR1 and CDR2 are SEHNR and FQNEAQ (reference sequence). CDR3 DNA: TGTGCCAGCAGCTTAGCTAGCACCGGGGAGCTGTTTTTT. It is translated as CASSLASTGELFF.

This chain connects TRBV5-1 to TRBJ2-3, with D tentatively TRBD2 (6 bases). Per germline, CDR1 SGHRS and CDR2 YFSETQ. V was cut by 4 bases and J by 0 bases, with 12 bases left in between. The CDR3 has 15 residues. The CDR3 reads CASSRGRLSTDTQYF. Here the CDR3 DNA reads TGCGCCAGCAGCCGTGGGAGGCTTAGCACAGATACGCAGTATTTT.

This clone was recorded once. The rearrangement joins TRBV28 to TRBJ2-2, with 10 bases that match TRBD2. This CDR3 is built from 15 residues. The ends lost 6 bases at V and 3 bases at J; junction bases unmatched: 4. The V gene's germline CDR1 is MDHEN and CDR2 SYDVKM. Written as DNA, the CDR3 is TGTGCCAGCAGCTGGACTAGCGGTTACACCGGGGAGCTGTTTTTT. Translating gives CASSWTSGYTGELFF.

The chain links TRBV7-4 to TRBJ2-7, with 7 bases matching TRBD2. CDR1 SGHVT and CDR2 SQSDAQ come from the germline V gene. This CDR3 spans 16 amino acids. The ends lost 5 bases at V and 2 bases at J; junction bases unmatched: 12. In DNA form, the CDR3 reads TGTGCCAGCAGCCAAGGGGAGGGGACTGGGACCTACGAGCAGTACTTC. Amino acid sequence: CASSQGEGTGTYEQYF.

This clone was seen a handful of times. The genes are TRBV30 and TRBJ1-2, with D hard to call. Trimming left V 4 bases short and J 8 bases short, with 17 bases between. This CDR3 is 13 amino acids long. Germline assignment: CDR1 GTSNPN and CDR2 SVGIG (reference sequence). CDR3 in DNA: TGTGCCTGGACCGCCGACCATCTTAGCGGCTACACCTTC. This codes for CAWTADHLSGYTF.